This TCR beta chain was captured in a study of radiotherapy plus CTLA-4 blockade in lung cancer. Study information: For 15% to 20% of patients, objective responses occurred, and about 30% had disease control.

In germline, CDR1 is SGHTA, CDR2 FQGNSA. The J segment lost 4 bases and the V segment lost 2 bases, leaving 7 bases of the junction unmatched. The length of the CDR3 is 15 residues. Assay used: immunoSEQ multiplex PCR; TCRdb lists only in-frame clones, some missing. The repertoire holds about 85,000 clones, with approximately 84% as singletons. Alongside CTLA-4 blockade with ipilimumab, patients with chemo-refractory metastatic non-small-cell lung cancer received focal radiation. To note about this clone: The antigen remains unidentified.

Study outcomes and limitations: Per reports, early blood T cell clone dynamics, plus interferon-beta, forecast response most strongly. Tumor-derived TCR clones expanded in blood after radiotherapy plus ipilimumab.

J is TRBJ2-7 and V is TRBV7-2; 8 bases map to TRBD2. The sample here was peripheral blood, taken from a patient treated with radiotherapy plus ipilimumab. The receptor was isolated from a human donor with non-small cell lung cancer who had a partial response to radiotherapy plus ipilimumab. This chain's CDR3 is CASSLNPAGGYEQYV. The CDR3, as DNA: TGTGCCAGCAGCTTAAATCCCGCGGGGGGTTACGAGCAGTACGTC.